The following is a TCR beta chain sequence with its context. The data were obtained in a study of T-cell memory formation after mild COVID-19. TCRdb itself ran the 5' RACE reads through MiXCR, one entry per CDR3 protein. The repertoire holds 400,000 to 500,000 distinct CDR3 sequences, with 20% as singletons. This CDR3 is 15 amino acids long. Trimming removed 1 base at V and 4 bases at J, with 13 bases between. Germline V gene lookup returns CDR1 SGHTA and CDR2 FQGNSA. Sequences were obtained from PBMCs or a T cell subset sorted from them (not recorded which). V gene TRBV7-2 combines with J gene TRBJ2-5, with a possible D match to TRBD1 (6 bases). The origin of this receptor is an adult woman who had mild COVID-19 (a few samples of this study predate the infection). Cell type and time point are not known. The CDR3 spells CASSLVVGAGETQYF. Here the CDR3 DNA reads TGTGCCAGCAGCTTAGTGGTGGGGGCTGGAGAGACCCAGTACTTC.